This is a list of T cell receptor beta chains from one sample in a study of graft-versus-host responses after intestinal transplantation. The assay was immunoSEQ multiplex PCR, and TCRdb's table has in-frame clones only and misses some. The repertoire holds approximately 85,000 clones, more than 85% seen once, with 7.6% in the top ten. Antigens for these TCRs are unknown. The specimen comprised unstimulated CD8+ T cells sorted from spleen or lymph node cells, sampled before transplant. The receptors here all came from a human donor who was the organ donor for an intestinal transplant. Both conserved end residues are part of each CDR3. D genes are given only for firm matches. Clone size is given for some rows only: seen once, a few or many times, or a class if the clone is expanded.

>.|.|TRBJ2-5|TRBV5-6
TGTGCCAGCAGCCGGATAATTAGGGCAGGGCAAGAGACCCAGTACTTC
CASSRIIRAGQETQYF
>.|.|TRBJ1-1|TRBV4-1
TGCGCCAGCAGCCAAGGTAACACTGAAGCTTTCTTT
CASSQGNTEAFF
>TRBD1|.|TRBJ2-7|TRBV5-8
TGTGCCAGCAGCTTGATCCGGGACAGGGTGGACTACGAGCAGTACTTC
CASSLIRDRVDYEQYF
>.|.|TRBJ2-7|TRBV6-1
TGTGCCAGCAGTGACTACAGACAACCCTGGGGCGAGCAGTACTTC
CASSDYRQPWGEQYF
>.|.|TRBJ1-1|TRBV7-6
TGTGCCAGCAGCCACCGGACACTAGCCGAAGCTTTCTTT
CASSHRTLAEAFF
>.|few|TRBJ1-2|TRBV29-1
TGCAGCGTTGATCCAGGGGACTATGGCTACACCTTC
CSVDPGDYGYTF
>TRBD2|.|TRBJ2-5|TRBV7-3
TGTGCCAGCAGCCTCGGGCTAGCGGTAGAAGAGACCCAGTACTTC
CASSLGLAVEETQYF
>.|once|TRBJ2-5|TRBV30
TGTGCCTGGAGTGTACTCCAGGGGATGGCAGAGACCCAGTACTTC
CAWSVLQGMAETQYF
>.|.|TRBJ1-2|TRBV6-6
TGTGCCAGCAGTTACGGGTCGGATGGCTACACCTTC
CASSYGSDGYTF
>.|.|TRBJ1-6|TRBV28
TGTGCCAGCAGTTGGAGGGGCGAAAATTCACCCCTCCACTTT
CASSWRGENSPLHF
>.|.|TRBJ2-7|TRBV4-1
TGCGCCAGCAGCCATGAGATCACCTACGAGCAGTACTTC
CASSHEITYEQYF
>.|.|TRBJ1-6|TRBV10-2
TGCGCCAGCAGTGCCCTTGGAGGGGTGTATTCACCCCTCCACTTT
CASSALGGVYSPLHF
>.|.|TRBJ2-1|TRBV19
TGTGCCAGTAGTATTTTGACCGGCTACAATGAGCAGTTCTTC
CASSILTGYNEQFF
>TRBD2|.|TRBJ2-1|TRBV27
TGTGCCAGCATTCTAGCGGGGGGCTTAAATGAGCAGTTCTTC
CASILAGGLNEQFF
>.|.|TRBJ2-2|TRBV6-1
TGTGCCAGCAGTGAGGGGAGTATCACCGGGGAGCTGTTTTTT
CASSEGSITGELFF
>.|.|TRBJ1-6|TRBV6-1
TGTGCACGGGAGGGGGACTGGGCCCTCCACTTT
CAREGDWALHF
>.|.|TRBJ2-6|TRBV5-1
TGCGCCAGCAGCTCTGGGGCCAACGTCCTGACTTTC
CASSSGANVLTF
>.|.|TRBJ1-2|TRBV5-4
TGTGCCAGCAGCCCCTCTGGGTCCTATGGCTACACCTTC
CASSPSGSYGYTF
>.|.|TRBJ1-3|TRBV25-1
TGTGCCAGCAGTGAATGGCCGGGGACAATCTCTGGAAACACCATATATTTT
CASSEWPGTISGNTIYF
>.|once|TRBJ1-2|TRBV5-4
TGTGCCAGCAGCTTGGAGCTACAGGGTGTGGACTATGGCTACACCTTC
CASSLELQGVDYGYTF
>.|once|TRBJ2-1|TRBV2
TGTGCCAGCAGTAGTCCCGACTTACCAAGGTACAATGAGCAGTTCTTC
CASSSPDLPRYNEQFF
>.|.|TRBJ1-5|TRBV21-1
TGTGCCAGCACCGCAGGGATCAATCAGCCCCAGCATTTT
CASTAGINQPQHF
>.|.|TRBJ2-7|TRBV6-1
TGTGCCAGCAGTGAATGGTCAGGGGGGTACGAGCAGTACTTC
CASSEWSGGYEQYF
>.|.|TRBJ2-5|TRBV27
TGTGCCAGCAGCTTCGGCCGGGCTGAGACCCAGTACTTC
CASSFGRAETQYF